This T cell receptor (beta chain) was documented in a study of low-dose radiotherapy and immunotherapy resistance in tumors. TRAV- and TRBV-specific primers, spanning alpha and beta chains, primed first-strand cDNA. With a constant-region primer and a V-primer adapter, TCRs were subjected to roughly 18 PCR cycles of amplification. TCRdb ran MiXCR on the reads and lists one entry per CDR3 protein. The sample records roughly 32,000 distinct CDR3 sequences, 45% to 55% being singletons. The CDR3 is 15 amino acids. CDR1 is MNHNS and CDR2 is SASEGT in the germline V gene. V was clipped by 6 bases and J by 1 base, with 12 bases between them. The time point: after trial treatment. Treatment in this sample: LDRT plus nivolumab, ipilimumab, low-dose cyclophosphamide and aspirin (RACIN trial). There are many counts of this clonotype.

The sequencing used PBMCs, collected after low-dose radiotherapy plus immunotherapy. The TCR originated in a male donor with gallbladder cancer. The V and J genes are TRBV6-1 and TRBJ2-2, with a possible D match to TRBD2 (6 bases). The CDR3 DNA follows: TGTGCCAGCAGCCGACTAGGACAGAACACCGGGGAGCTGTTTTTT. As protein: CASSRLGQNTGELFF.